A selection of T cell receptor beta chains follows, all from one sample in a study of blood T cell repertoires in COVID-19. Sequencing was performed with immunoSEQ multiplex PCR; in TCRdb, only in-frame clones are kept and a portion is missing. The sample lists about 180,000 clones; 88% were seen once. What was sequenced was PBMCs or T cells enriched from blood (not recorded which). The receptors shown here come from a woman aged 18-29 years who had recovered from COVID-19. The CDR3 runs from the conserved cysteine through the conserved F or W. Fields, in order: CDR3 protein, CDR3 DNA, D gene, J gene, V gene, clone size. The D gene is left open where the match is weak. Only part of the rows carry a size: once, few, many, or a class if the clone is expanded.

CASSDRAIYGYTF TGTGCCAGCAGTGACAGGGCGATCTATGGCTACACCTTC TRBD1 TRBJ1-2 TRBV12-3/TRBV12-4 -
CASSLNQGARDIQYF TGTGCCAGCAGCCTAAACCAGGGGGCACGGGACATTCAGTACTTC TRBD1 TRBJ2-4 TRBV11-1 -
CAINGQSYEQYF TGTGCCATCAATGGACAGTCGTACGAGCAGTACTTC - TRBJ2-7 TRBV10-3 -
CASSLYPQGQNTEAFF TGTGCCAGCAGTTTATACCCACAGGGGCAAAACACTGAAGCTTTCTTT TRBD1 TRBJ1-1 TRBV27 -
CASSPGLAGAYNEQFF TGTGCCAGCAGCCCGGGATTAGCGGGGGCCTACAATGAGCAGTTCTTC TRBD2 TRBJ2-1 TRBV28 few
CASSSSSSNEQFF TGTGCCAGCAGTTCGTCGAGTAGTAATGAGCAGTTCTTC - TRBJ2-1 TRBV6-4 -
CASMAGTGRQPQHF TGTGCCAGCATGGCGGGGACAGGGCGTCAGCCCCAGCATTTT TRBD1 TRBJ1-5 TRBV5-5 -
CASSRMDRRLAEAFF TGTGCCAGCTCACGTATGGACAGGAGGTTGGCTGAAGCTTTCTTT TRBD1 TRBJ1-1 TRBV18 -
CASRGQGEIFF TGTGCCAGCAGAGGACAGGGGGAGATTTTCTTT TRBD1 TRBJ1-1 TRBV7-2 -
CASSDDRVLTEAFF TGTGCCAGCTCGGATGACAGGGTTTTGACTGAAGCTTTCTTT TRBD1 TRBJ1-1 TRBV7-9 large
CASSKDRAIIDTQYF TGCGCCAGCAGCAAGGACAGGGCAATTATAGATACGCAGTATTTT TRBD1 TRBJ2-3 TRBV5-1 -
CASSFWAGQETQYF TGTGCCAGCAGCTTCTGGGCCGGCCAAGAGACCCAGTACTTC - TRBJ2-5 TRBV7-2 -
CASSARRITEAFF TGTGCCAGCAGTGCAAGGCGGATAACTGAAGCTTTCTTT - TRBJ1-1 TRBV3-1/TRBV3-2 -
CAISPGGRVSYTF TGTGCCATCAGTCCGGGGGGCCGTGTTAGCTACACCTTC - TRBJ1-2 TRBV10-3 -
CSASVAGAKETQYF TGCAGTGCTAGTGTTGCGGGGGCGAAAGAGACCCAGTACTTC - TRBJ2-5 TRBV20-1 -
CASSHGEPNTEAFF TGTGCCAGCAGTCACGGGGAACCGAACACTGAAGCTTTCTTT - TRBJ1-1 TRBV6-5 -
CAISGIGLYEQYF TGTGCCATCAGTGGTATCGGACTCTACGAGCAGTACTTC - TRBJ2-7 TRBV10-3 -
CASSSDMGYTF TGTGCCAGCAGCTCAGACATGGGCTACACCTTC - TRBJ1-2 TRBV7-2 -
CASSEDGTGSYGYTF TGTGCCAGCAGTGAGGACGGGACAGGATCCTATGGCTACACCTTC TRBD1 TRBJ1-2 TRBV6-1 few
CASSPGTSGVRNEQFF TGTGCCAGCAGCCCAGGGACTAGCGGGGTTCGGAATGAGCAGTTCTTC TRBD2 TRBJ2-1 TRBV3-1/TRBV3-2 -
CASILGGGRGNTIYF TGTGCCAGCATCCTGGGGGGTGGCAGGGGAAACACCATATATTTT - TRBJ1-3 TRBV6-5 -
CASSEPGQPYEQYF TGTGCCAGCAGTGAACCGGGACAGCCCTACGAGCAGTACTTC TRBD1 TRBJ2-7 TRBV6-1 -
CASSLDSGASTDTQYF TGTGCCAGCAGCTTAGACAGCGGAGCTAGCACAGATACGCAGTATTTT - TRBJ2-3 TRBV7-9 -
CASSLSSGSSYEQYF TGTGCCAGCAGCTTGTCTAGCGGGAGCTCCTACGAGCAGTACTTC TRBD2 TRBJ2-7 TRBV7-2 -
CASSQDLAVSSYNEQFF TGTGCCAGCAGCCAAGACTTGGCGGTGAGCTCCTACAATGAGCAGTTCTTC - TRBJ2-1 TRBV14 -
CASTPPQGAYGYTF TGTGCCAGCACCCCACCCCAGGGGGCCTATGGCTACACCTTC TRBD1 TRBJ1-2 TRBV6-5 few
CASSLALASSDTQYF TGTGCCAGCAGCTTAGCTTTAGCGTCTTCCGATACGCAGTATTTT - TRBJ2-3 TRBV7-9 -
CASSLGQFNQPQHF TGCGCCAGCAGCCTTGGACAGTTCAATCAGCCCCAGCATTTT - TRBJ1-5 TRBV4-1 -
CAGNSGGDVNYGYTF TGTGCCGGAAACAGTGGCGGGGACGTTAACTATGGCTACACCTTC - TRBJ1-2 TRBV28 -
CAWSDTGYGYTF TGTGCCTGGAGTGACACAGGCTATGGCTACACCTTC - TRBJ1-2 TRBV30 -
CASMRDTEAFF TGTGCCAGCATGCGCGACACTGAAGCTTTCTTT - TRBJ1-1 TRBV9 -
CATSDPTGPEAFF TGTGCCACCAGTGATCCGACAGGGCCTGAAGCTTTCTTT TRBD1 TRBJ1-1 TRBV24-1 -
CASSQDGASSYNEQFF TGCGCCAGCAGCCAAGATGGAGCTAGCTCCTACAATGAGCAGTTCTTC - TRBJ2-1 TRBV4-3 -
CASLSSGAGGPYEQYF TGTGCCAGCCTCAGCAGCGGAGCGGGGGGGCCCTACGAGCAGTACTTC TRBD2 TRBJ2-7 TRBV7-2 -
CASSHWTATKSNTEAFF TGTGCCAGCAGCCACTGGACAGCCACAAAATCAAACACTGAAGCTTTCTTT - TRBJ1-1 TRBV28 -
CASSLYGRVAEQYF TGTGCCAGCAGTTTATACGGGAGAGTGGCAGAGCAGTACTTC - TRBJ2-7 TRBV28 -
CASSEAASGRGLLAKNIQYF TGCGCCAGCAGCGAGGCGGCTAGCGGGAGGGGCCTGTTAGCCAAAAACATTCAGTACTTC TRBD2 TRBJ2-4 TRBV4-1 -
CASRSPYQPQHF TGTGCCAGCAGATCCCCTTATCAGCCCCAGCATTTT - TRBJ1-5 TRBV28 -
CSVEDLSGQRNAF TGCAGCGTTGAAGATCTTTCGGGACAGAGGAACGCCTTC TRBD1 TRBJ1-2 TRBV29-1 -
CASSEIGTGAEQYF TGTGCCAGCAGCGAGATCGGGACAGGGGCCGAGCAGTACTTC TRBD1 TRBJ2-7 TRBV9 -
CASSKQGVPEPTNEKLFF TGTGCCAGCAGCAAACAAGGGGTGCCGGAACCAACTAATGAAAAACTGTTTTTT - TRBJ1-4 TRBV7-9 -
CARPRPGREKLFF TGTGCCAGACCGCGGCCGGGTCGTGAAAAACTGTTTTTT - TRBJ1-4 TRBV7-5 -
CASSPGTGGGSYEQYF TGTGCCAGCAGCCCAGGAACAGGGGGCGGCTCCTACGAGCAGTACTTC TRBD1 TRBJ2-7 TRBV13 -